The following is a T cell receptor (beta chain) sequence with its context. The data belong to a study of T cell changes during pregnancy in multiple sclerosis. Germline lookup yields CDR1 SGHDT and CDR2 YYEEEE. CDR3 size: 14 residues. The ends were cut back, 6 bases at V and 7 bases at J, with 17 bases in the middle. Clones were sequenced by immunoSEQ multiplex PCR, and TCRdb holds only the in-frame ones, with some missing. Among about 110,000 clones listed, roughly 89% were seen once. This chain connects TRBV5-6 to TRBJ2-1, with D possibly TRBD2 on 5 matching bases. The starting material was peripheral blood, obtained before pregnancy. This clonotype was sampled from a female donor with multiple sclerosis, enrolled in a pregnancy study. CDR3: CASNLGLIGNEQFF. CDR3 DNA: TGTGCCAGCAACCTTGGACTGATAGGGAATGAGCAGTTCTTC.